These T cell receptor beta chains were read from a single sample in a study of response to subunit inactivated influenza vaccine. MiXCR was run by TCRdb on the RT-PCR reads, yielding one entry per CDR3 protein. The sample yields 650,000 to 850,000 distinct CDR3 sequences, approximately 13% seen once. The sequencing used PBMCs from blood, collected around 15 days before vaccination. These receptors originate from a man between 50 and 59 years old who received an inactivated influenza vaccine. Each CDR3 is given with its conserved first and last residue. A D gene is named only where the DNA matches it firmly. Part of the rows lack a size; the others show once, few, many or a class for expanded clones.

v_gene	abundance	len	j_gene	d_gene	CDR3aa	CDR3nt
TRBV12-3/TRBV12-4	NA	15	TRBJ2-3	NA	CASSLTRVGVDTQYF	TGTGCCAGCAGTTTAACCAGGGTTGGGGTAGATACGCAGTATTTT
TRBV10-3	NA	13	TRBJ2-7	NA	CAISGSANYEQYF	TGTGCCATCAGTGGGTCGGCAAACTACGAGCAGTACTTC
TRBV12-3/TRBV12-4	many	15	TRBJ2-5	NA	CASSSPRFWGETQYF	TGTGCCAGCAGTTCCCCGCGGTTTTGGGGGGAGACCCAGTACTTC
TRBV18	NA	16	TRBJ2-5	TRBD2	CASSPPSTSGSETQYF	TGTGCCAGCTCACCACCGTCGACTAGCGGTTCAGAGACCCAGTACTTC
TRBV27	few	14	TRBJ2-5	NA	CASSFRGIQETQYF	TGTGCCAGCAGTTTTAGGGGTATTCAAGAGACCCAGTACTTC
TRBV2	NA	15	TRBJ2-1	TRBD2	CASFKGGGSYNEQFF	TGTGCCAGCTTTAAAGGCGGGGGCTCCTACAATGAGCAGTTCTTC
TRBV20-1	NA	13	TRBJ2-7	TRBD2	CSARVEASGEQYF	TGCAGTGCTAGAGTTGAGGCTAGCGGCGAGCAGTACTTC
TRBV13	NA	15	TRBJ2-7	NA	CASSFSSGEFGEQYF	TGTGCCAGCAGCTTTAGTTCGGGAGAGTTTGGCGAGCAGTACTTC
TRBV2	NA	14	TRBJ1-2	NA	CASSLLGRRYGYTF	TGTGCCAGCTCCCTCTTGGGACGTCGCTATGGCTACACCTTC
TRBV7-2	few	13	TRBJ1-1	NA	CASSLDRAGEAFF	TGTGCCAGCAGCTTAGACAGGGCGGGGGAAGCTTTCTTT
TRBV4-2	NA	13	TRBJ1-6	NA	CASSQRYNSPLHF	TGTGCCAGCAGCCAGAGATATAATTCACCCCTCCACTTT
TRBV27	few	19	TRBJ1-5	NA	CASSLISAGGRYSNQPQHF	TGTGCCAGCAGTTTAATATCCGCCGGGGGCCGTTATAGCAATCAGCCCCAGCATTTT
TRBV5-1	NA	14	TRBJ2-7	NA	CASSWGSFGYEQYF	TGCGCCAGCAGCTGGGGAAGTTTCGGCTACGAGCAGTACTTC
TRBV12-3/TRBV12-4	few	12	TRBJ2-1	TRBD2	CASTFSGGRQFF	TGTGCCAGCACCTTTAGCGGGGGACGGCAGTTCTTC
TRBV6-1	NA	16	TRBJ2-2	TRBD1	CASSGDRGILTGELFF	TGTGCCAGCAGTGGGGACAGGGGTATCCTCACCGGGGAGCTGTTTTTT
TRBV5-6	few	14	TRBJ1-1	NA	CASSTRTLNTEAFF	TGTGCCAGCAGCACTCGGACACTGAACACTGAAGCTTTCTTT
TRBV4-1	NA	15	TRBJ2-2	NA	CASSQLGQNTGELFF	TGCGCCAGCAGCCAATTAGGACAGAACACCGGGGAGCTGTTTTTT
TRBV4-3	NA	15	TRBJ1-5	TRBD1	CASSQGTGGGSPQHF	TGCGCCAGCAGCCAAGGGACAGGGGGCGGGTCGCCCCAGCATTTT
TRBV7-9	NA	14	TRBJ1-1	NA	CASSLTTGRTEAFF	TGTGCCAGCAGCTTAACCACAGGGAGAACTGAAGCTTTCTTT
TRBV4-2	NA	16	TRBJ2-1	NA	CASSQVGQGYYNEQFF	TGTGCCAGCAGCCAAGTCGGGCAGGGGTACTACAATGAGCAGTTCTTC
TRBV4-2	few	13	TRBJ2-1	NA	CASSQEANREQFF	TGTGCCAGCAGCCAGGAGGCCAACCGGGAGCAGTTCTTC
TRBV5-1	NA	18	TRBJ2-1	TRBD2	CASSLAGLAGGLYNEQFF	TGCGCCAGCAGCTTGGCAGGACTAGCGGGGGGCCTTTACAATGAGCAGTTCTTC
TRBV6-2/TRBV6-3	NA	15	TRBJ2-2	NA	CASSYSFLVTGELFF	TGTGCCAGCAGTTACTCTTTCCTCGTCACCGGGGAGCTGTTTTTT
TRBV2	NA	13	TRBJ2-1	NA	CASSERYYNEQFF	TGTGCCAGCAGTGAGAGATACTACAATGAGCAGTTCTTC
TRBV12-3/TRBV12-4	many	14	TRBJ1-2	NA	CASSRSDRGPGYTF	TGTGCCAGCAGTCGGTCGGACAGAGGGCCTGGCTACACCTTC
TRBV20-1	NA	12	TRBJ1-4	NA	CSEFGPNEKLFF	TGCAGTGAGTTCGGACCTAATGAAAAACTGTTTTTT
TRBV29-1	NA	14	TRBJ2-1	NA	CSVEGQGGGNEQFF	TGCAGCGTTGAGGGGCAGGGAGGGGGCAATGAGCAGTTCTTC
TRBV27	few	15	TRBJ1-2	NA	CASSFEGAANYGYTF	TGTGCCAGCAGTTTCGAAGGGGCGGCTAACTATGGCTACACCTTC
TRBV5-1	few	14	TRBJ2-2	NA	CASSLGRPLGELFF	TGCGCCAGCAGCTTGGGCAGGCCGCTCGGGGAGCTGTTTTTT
TRBV19	few	14	TRBJ2-7	NA	CASSIGGRYDEQYF	TGTGCCAGTAGTATAGGAGGCAGATACGACGAGCAGTACTTC
TRBV20-1	few	15	TRBJ2-7	NA	CSARDVASATYEQYF	TGCAGTGCTAGAGATGTCGCTAGCGCAACCTACGAGCAGTACTTC
TRBV28	NA	16	TRBJ2-3	TRBD2	CASSFGAGGPGDTQYF	TGTGCCAGCAGTTTCGGAGCGGGAGGGCCGGGGGATACGCAGTATTTT
TRBV2	few	13	TRBJ2-3	NA	CASSDLSTDTQYF	TGTGCCAGCAGCGATTTAAGCACAGATACGCAGTATTTT
TRBV6-1	NA	15	TRBJ2-7	TRBD2	CASRPPSGRRDEQYF	TGTGCCAGCAGACCCCCAAGCGGGAGAAGGGACGAGCAGTACTTC
TRBV20-1	few	11	TRBJ2-5	NA	CSAIPRETQYF	TGCAGTGCTATTCCTAGGGAGACCCAGTACTTC
TRBV7-8	NA	15	TRBJ2-5	TRBD1	CASSLTGGDGETQYF	TGTGCCAGCAGCTTAACAGGGGGAGATGGAGAGACCCAGTACTTC
TRBV19	NA	13	TRBJ2-5	NA	CASSMGSGETQYF	TGTGCCAGTAGTATGGGGTCAGGCGAGACCCAGTACTTC
TRBV29-1	NA	14	TRBJ1-2	TRBD1	CSVRISGTEYGYTF	TGCAGCGTTCGTATTTCCGGGACAGAATATGGCTACACCTTC
TRBV10-2	many	15	TRBJ2-3	NA	CASRVERGSTDTQYF	TGCGCCAGCAGAGTAGAACGGGGGAGCACAGATACGCAGTATTTT
TRBV7-3	few	15	TRBJ1-1	TRBD1	CASSPNGQANTEAFF	TGTGCCAGCAGCCCGAACGGACAGGCGAACACTGAAGCTTTCTTT
TRBV18	NA	14	TRBJ2-5	NA	CASSPRADQETQYF	TGTGCCAGCTCACCTCGGGCCGACCAAGAGACCCAGTACTTC
TRBV21-1	NA	19	TRBJ2-2	NA	CASSKDETGGQMGTGELFF	TGTGCCAGCAGCAAAGATGAGACAGGGGGCCAAATGGGAACCGGGGAGCTGTTTTTT
TRBV5-1	few	17	TRBJ2-1	TRBD2	CASSLGTSGRAYNEQFF	TGCGCCAGCAGCTTGGGGACTAGCGGGAGAGCTTACAATGAGCAGTTCTTC
TRBV18	few	18	TRBJ2-7	TRBD1	CASSPSGTEGSQPYEQYF	TGTGCCAGCTCACCCTCCGGGACAGAGGGCTCCCAACCCTACGAGCAGTACTTC